The 3 T cell receptor beta chains listed next were all sequenced from one sample in a study of graft-versus-host responses after intestinal transplantation. No antigen is known for these receptors. Only in-frame clones appear in the TCRdb table, and some are missing; sequencing was by immunoSEQ multiplex PCR. The sample lists tens of thousands of clones, around 83% occurring once. Here the sequenced sample was unstimulated CD8+ T cells sorted from spleen or lymph node cells, taken before intestinal transplant. The receptors originated from a human donor who received an intestinal transplant.

The CDR3 nucleotides are TGTGCCAGCTCACCAATAGCGGGAGGCCACAATGAGCAGTTCTTC. As protein: CASSPIAGGHNEQFF. The V gene is TRBV18, the J gene TRBJ2-1; 10 bases line up with TRBD2. The V gene end was trimmed by 2 bases and the J gene end by 5 bases; junction bases not matched to a gene: 3. Germline V gives CDR1 KGHSH, CDR2 LQKENI. CDR3 length: 15 amino acids. Complete variable domain (other parts from reference TRBV18 and TRBJ2-1): NAGVMQNPRHLVRRRGQEARLRCSPMKGHSHVYWYRQLPEEGLKFMVYLQKENIIDESGMPKERFSAEFPKEGPSILRIQQVVRGDSAAYFCASSPIAGGHNEQFFGPGTRLTVL.

This CDR3 reads CASTQAGGYYEQYF. In nucleotides, the CDR3 is TGTGCCAGCACTCAAGCGGGAGGGTACTACGAGCAGTACTTC. The chain is built from TRBV27 and TRBJ2-7; 10 bases are shared with TRBD2. The CDR3 is 14 residues long. Per the germline V gene, CDR1 is MNHEY and CDR2 is SMNVEV (reference sequence). The V and J ends lost 7 bases and 3 bases, in that order; junction bases with no gene match: 6.

This chain links TRBV27 with TRBJ1-3; possibly TRBD1 for D (6 bases). V lost 3 bases to trimming and J lost 3 bases, with 9 bases between them. Per germline, CDR1 MNHEY and CDR2 SMNVEV (reference sequence). The CDR3 totals 14 residues. CDR3 DNA sequence: TGTGCCAGCAGTTTGGGGGGGCTTGGAAACACCATATATTTT. Amino acids: CASSLGGLGNTIYF.